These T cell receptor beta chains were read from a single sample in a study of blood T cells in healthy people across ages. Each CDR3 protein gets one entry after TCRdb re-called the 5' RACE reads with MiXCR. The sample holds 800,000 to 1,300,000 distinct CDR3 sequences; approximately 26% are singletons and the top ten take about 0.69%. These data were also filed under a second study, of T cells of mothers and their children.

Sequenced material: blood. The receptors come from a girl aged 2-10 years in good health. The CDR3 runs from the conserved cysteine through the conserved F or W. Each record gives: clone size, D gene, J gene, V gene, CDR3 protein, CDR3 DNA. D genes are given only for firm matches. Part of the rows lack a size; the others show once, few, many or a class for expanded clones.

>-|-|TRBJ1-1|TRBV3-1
CASSPPQGHTMNTEAFF
TGTGCCAGCAGTCCGCCACAGGGACACACCATGAACACTGAAGCTTTCTTT
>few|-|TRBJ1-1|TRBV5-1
CASQTTGLGTEAFF
TGCGCCAGCCAGACGACGGGGTTGGGCACTGAAGCTTTCTTT
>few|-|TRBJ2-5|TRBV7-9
CASSQTLGVSETQYF
TGTGCCAGCAGCCAAACTTTAGGGGTGAGCGAGACCCAGTACTTC
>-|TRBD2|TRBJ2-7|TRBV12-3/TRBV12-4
CASTVAGGRTYEQYF
TGTGCCAGCACCGTAGCGGGAGGGCGAACCTACGAGCAGTACTTC
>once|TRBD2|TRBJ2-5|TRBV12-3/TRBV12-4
CASSSSGGGQETQYF
TGTGCCAGCAGTTCTAGCGGGGGAGGACAAGAGACCCAGTACTTC
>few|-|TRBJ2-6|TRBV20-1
CSARPSGANVLTF
TGCAGTGCTAGGCCCTCTGGGGCCAACGTCCTGACTTTC
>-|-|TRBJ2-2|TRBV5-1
CASSLVQENTGELFF
TGCGCCAGCAGCTTGGTTCAGGAGAACACCGGGGAGCTGTTTTTT
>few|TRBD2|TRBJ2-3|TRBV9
CASASGSSDTQYF
TGTGCCAGCGCTAGCGGGAGTAGTGATACGCAGTATTTT
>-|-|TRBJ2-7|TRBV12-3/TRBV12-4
CASTLDSYEQYF
TGTGCCAGCACCCTGGACAGTTACGAGCAGTACTTC
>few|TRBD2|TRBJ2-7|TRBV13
CASSSQGTSGYEQYF
TGTGCCAGCAGCTCCCAGGGTACTAGCGGCTACGAGCAGTACTTC
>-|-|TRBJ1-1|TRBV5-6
CASSLRDQPGSTEAFF
TGTGCCAGCAGCCTCCGGGACCAACCGGGGAGCACTGAAGCTTTCTTT
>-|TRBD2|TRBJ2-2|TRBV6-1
CASSELRLAGGASNTGELFF
TGTGCCAGCAGTGAACTGAGACTAGCGGGAGGGGCCTCGAACACCGGGGAGCTGTTTTTT
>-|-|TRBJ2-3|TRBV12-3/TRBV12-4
CASSLRGGADVEYF
TGTGCCAGCAGTTTGAGAGGGGGAGCAGATGTGGAGTATTTT
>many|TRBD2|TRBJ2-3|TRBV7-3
CASSLTSGVIDTQYF
TGTGCCAGCAGCTTAACTAGCGGGGTTATAGATACGCAGTATTTT
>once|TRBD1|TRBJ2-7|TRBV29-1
CSVVTGDEQYF
TGCAGCGTTGTAACAGGGGACGAGCAGTACTTC
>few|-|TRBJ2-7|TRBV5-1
CASSFLGSPYEQYF
TGCGCCAGCAGCTTTCTAGGGTCCCCCTACGAGCAGTACTTC
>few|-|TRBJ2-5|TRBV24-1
CATSDPVTGRVETQYF
TGTGCCACCAGTGATCCCGTGACAGGGAGGGTGGAGACCCAGTACTTC
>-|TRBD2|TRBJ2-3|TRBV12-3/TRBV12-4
CASTFPGLAGVDTQYF
TGTGCCAGCACCTTTCCGGGACTAGCGGGGGTAGATACGCAGTATTTT
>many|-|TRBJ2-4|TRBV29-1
CSAGGVGNIQYF
TGCAGCGCTGGTGGGGTCGGAAACATTCAGTACTTC
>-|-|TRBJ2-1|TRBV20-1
CSASKKPYNEQFF
TGCAGTGCTAGCAAGAAACCCTACAATGAGCAGTTCTTC
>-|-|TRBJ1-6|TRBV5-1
CASSLGAESPLHF
TGCGCCAGCAGCTTAGGGGCGGAATCACCCCTCCACTTT
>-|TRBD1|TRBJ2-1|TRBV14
CASSQETGANYNEQFF
TGTGCCAGCAGCCAAGAGACAGGGGCCAACTACAATGAGCAGTTCTTC
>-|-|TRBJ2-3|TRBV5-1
CASSLGQDASTDTQYF
TGCGCCAGCAGCTTGGGGCAGGATGCTAGCACAGATACGCAGTATTTT
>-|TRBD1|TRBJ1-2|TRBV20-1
CSAETGLRDYGYTF
TGCAGTGCAGAGACAGGGCTACGGGACTATGGCTACACCTTC
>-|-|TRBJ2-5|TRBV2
CASSDHLTLQETQYF
TGTGCCAGCAGTGATCACCTGACGCTTCAAGAGACCCAGTACTTC
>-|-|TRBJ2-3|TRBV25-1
CASRSIWERDTQYF
TGTGCCAGCAGAAGTATTTGGGAAAGGGATACGCAGTATTTT